Given below is one T cell receptor beta chain in context. Some clones are missing from TCRdb's copy, which holds only in-frame ones; the method was immunoSEQ multiplex PCR. The table has approximately 40,000 clones, more than 90% seen once. Trimming pared 11 bases from V and 0 bases from J, leaving 14 bases between. CDR1 SNHLY and CDR2 FYNNEI come from the germline V gene. The CDR3 totals 14 residues. These data come from a study of blood T cell repertoires in COVID-19. At the level of the study: The United States, Italy and Spain provided the acute and convalescent COVID-19 samples. PBMCs, B-cell-depleted T cells, or T cells provided the cDNA or gDNA that made up the material.

The material sequenced was peripheral blood. This sequence originates from a human donor in a cohort sampled during active COVID-19. The genes are TRBV2 and TRBJ2-1; D is unclear. The chain's CDR3 is CADVRWSSYNEQFF. The CDR3 nucleotides are TGTGCCGACGTTCGGTGGAGCTCCTACAATGAGCAGTTCTTC.